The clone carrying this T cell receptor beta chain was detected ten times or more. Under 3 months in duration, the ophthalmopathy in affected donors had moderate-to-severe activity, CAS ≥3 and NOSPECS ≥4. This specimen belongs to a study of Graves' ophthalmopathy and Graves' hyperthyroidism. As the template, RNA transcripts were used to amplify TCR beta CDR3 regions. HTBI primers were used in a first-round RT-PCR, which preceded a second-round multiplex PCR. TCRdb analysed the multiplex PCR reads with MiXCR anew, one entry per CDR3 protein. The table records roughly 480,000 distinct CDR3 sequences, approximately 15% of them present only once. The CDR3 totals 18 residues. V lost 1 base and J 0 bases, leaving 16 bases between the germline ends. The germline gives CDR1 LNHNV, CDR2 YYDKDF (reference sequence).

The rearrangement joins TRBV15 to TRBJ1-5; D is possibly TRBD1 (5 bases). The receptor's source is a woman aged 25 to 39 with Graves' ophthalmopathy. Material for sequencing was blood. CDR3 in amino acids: CATSRGREGTYSNQPQHF. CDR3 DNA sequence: TGTGCCACCAGCAGAGGCAGGGAGGGGACTTATAGCAATCAGCCCCAGCATTTT.